The 4 T cell receptor beta chains below all came from one sample that was sequenced in a study of human T cells and chemical hapten exposure. The time point denotes: patch test 3, about 24 weeks after DPC sensitization. Noted treatment: therapeutic diphenylcyclopropenone sensitization with weekly scalp DPC. TCRdb ran MiXCR on the RACE reads and lists one entry per CDR3 protein. The data hold 95,000 to 150,000 distinct CDR3 sequences, with about 10% observed a single time. Sequenced here: whole blood, sampled in connection with sensitization to the hapten diphenylcyclopropenone (DPC). All receptors come from a woman aged 50 to 60 with alopecia areata. Some clones in this sample may be carry-over from other donors' samples.

V usage is TRBV13 and J usage is TRBJ1-6; TRBD1 might be the D (6 bases). Germline-derived CDR1 and CDR2 are PRHDT and FYEKMQ (reference sequence). The ends were cut back, 5 bases at V and 6 bases at J, with 17 bases in the middle. The CDR3 is 16 amino acids. The CDR3 DNA follows: TGTGCCAGCAGCATCGGACAGCCCCGAACTAATTCACCCCTCCACTTT. Its translation is CASSIGQPRTNSPLHF. Together with reference TRBV13 and TRBJ1-6, the CDR3 gives the full variable domain: AAGVIQSPRHLIKEKRETATLKCYPIPRHDTVYWYQQGPGQDPQFLISFYEKMQSDKGSIPDRFSAQQFSDYHSELNMSSLELGDSALYFCASSIGQPRTNSPLHFGNGTRLTVT.

This clonotype appeared a few times. V and J are TRBV7-2 and TRBJ2-5; a possible D gene is TRBD2 (7 bases). V lost 10 bases and J lost 5, with 17 bases in between. Germline V gives CDR1 SGHTA, CDR2 FQGNSA. The CDR3 loop spans 13 amino acids. In nucleotides, the CDR3 is TGTGCCACCAAGAGGGGGGGCCCCGAGACCCAGTACTTC. Translation: CATKRGGPETQYF. Filled out from reference TRBV7-2 and TRBJ2-5, the complete variable domain reads GAGVSQSPSNKVTEKGKDVELRCDPISGHTALYWYRQSLGQGLEFLIYFQGNSAPDKSGLPSDRFSAERTGGSVSTLTIQRTQQEDSAVYLCATKRGGPETQYFGPGTRLLVL.

This clonotype was found a few times. Mismatch with germline at one junction end may stem from a read error. The genes are TRBV5-1 and TRBJ2-7; 7 nucleotides align to TRBD1. The CDR3 extends over 13 amino acids. Germline values: CDR1 SGHRS, CDR2 YFSETQ. The CDR3 sequence is CASSLADRVPPSF. The CDR3 nucleotides read TGCGCCAGCAGCTTGGCCGACAGGGTCCCCCCAAGCTTC.

The table lists this clonotype with many counts. This chain joins TRBV5-1 and TRBJ2-5, with a possible D match to TRBD2 (5 bases). The ends were cut back, 4 bases at V and 1 base at J, with 8 bases in the middle. CDR3 length: 13 amino acids. Germline V gene data show CDR1 as SGHRS and CDR2 as YFSETQ. The CDR3 region has the DNA TGCGCCAGCAGCCCGGGGTCCCAAGAGACCCAGTACTTC. This sequence encodes CASSPGSQETQYF.